A selection of T cell receptor beta chains follows, all from one sample in a study of blood T cell repertoires in COVID-19. Repertoires were generated with immunoSEQ multiplex PCR, while TCRdb's copy carries only in-frame clones and drops some. This table holds roughly 210,000 clones, under 90% found once. Material: peripheral blood. The receptor source for this set is an elderly woman with COVID-19, enrolled during active disease. CDR3s include the opening cysteine and the closing phenylalanine or tryptophan. D genes are given only for firm matches. The size field is filled for only some rows; it gives once, few, many or a size class.

V	J	size	D	DNA	CDR3
TRBV5-1	TRBJ2-7	.	TRBD2	TGCGCCAGCAGCTCGAGCGGGGGGGCCTACGAGCAGTACTTC	CASSSSGGAYEQYF
TRBV25-1	TRBJ1-6	.	.	TGTGCCAGTACTTCGACGGGATCACCCCTCCACTTT	CASTSTGSPLHF
TRBV6-4	TRBJ2-3	.	TRBD2	TGTGCCAGTCAGGCTACTAGCGGGGGCGCAGATACGCAGTATTTT	CASQATSGGADTQYF
TRBV29-1	TRBJ2-3	.	TRBD2	TGCAGCGTTGATTTTGCTAGCGGGGGCTCAGATACGCAGTATTTT	CSVDFASGGSDTQYF
TRBV3-1/TRBV3-2	TRBJ1-2	.	.	TGTGCCAGCAGCCCTCAGGGATCGGGCTATGGCTACACCTTC	CASSPQGSGYGYTF
TRBV30	TRBJ1-2	.	TRBD1	TGTGCCTGGAGTGTACGTACAGGGGGCGCCTCTAACTATGGCTACACCTTC	CAWSVRTGGASNYGYTF
TRBV10-1	TRBJ2-2	.	TRBD2	TGCGCCAGTCAGCGGGGAAGAGACGGGGAGCTGTTTTTT	CASQRGRDGELFF
TRBV27	TRBJ1-2	.	.	TGTGCCAGCAGTTCCAGTGGATCGCGGGGCTACACCTTC	CASSSSGSRGYTF
TRBV7-9	TRBJ2-6	.	.	TGTGCCAGCAGCTATGGACAGCCCTCTGGGGCCAACGTCCTGACTTTC	CASSYGQPSGANVLTF
TRBV7-2	TRBJ1-1	.	.	TGTGCCAGCAGCTCTAACGGGGGCACTGAAGCTTTCTTT	CASSSNGGTEAFF
TRBV15	TRBJ1-4	once	TRBD1	TGTGCCACCAGCAGAGATGGGACAGGGTCGGAAAAACTGTTTTTT	CATSRDGTGSEKLFF
TRBV6-5	TRBJ2-7	.	.	TGTGCCAGCAGTTACTCGCCCCAGGGTACCTACGAGCAGTACTTC	CASSYSPQGTYEQYF
TRBV7-9	TRBJ1-1	.	TRBD1	TGTGCCAGCAGCGTCACAGGGGGGAACACTGAAGCTTTCTTT	CASSVTGGNTEAFF
TRBV28	TRBJ1-3	.	.	TGTGCCAGCAGTCTCTCTGGAAACACCATATATTTT	CASSLSGNTIYF
TRBV3-1/TRBV3-2	TRBJ2-5	.	.	TGTGCCAGCAGGAAGAGCACAGAAGAGACCCAGTACTTC	CASRKSTEETQYF
TRBV9	TRBJ1-2	.	TRBD1	TGTGCCAGCAGCGCACAGGGGTTTTATGGCTACACCTTC	CASSAQGFYGYTF
TRBV27	TRBJ2-3	.	.	TGTGCCAGCAGTTTGGTCAGACTTTCAGATACGCAGTATTTT	CASSLVRLSDTQYF
TRBV7-2	TRBJ2-1	.	.	TGTGCCAGCAGTACCGGGACCGGGGGGCAGTTCTTC	CASSTGTGGQFF
TRBV6-5	TRBJ1-1	once	.	TGTGCCAGCAGGATAGGGGGTTATAGTGAAGCTTTCTTT	CASRIGGYSEAFF
TRBV6-2/TRBV6-3	TRBJ2-7	few	TRBD2	TGTGCCAGCAGTTACACCTGGACTAGCGGAGGTTACGAGCAGTACTTC	CASSYTWTSGGYEQYF
TRBV3-1/TRBV3-2	TRBJ2-1	.	.	TGTGCCAGCAGCCAAGTCACCTCGCGGCAGTTCTTC	CASSQVTSRQFF
TRBV7-9	TRBJ1-2	.	.	TGTGCCAGCAGCCTCTCGTCGGGGAATAACTATGGCTACACCTTC	CASSLSSGNNYGYTF
TRBV3-1/TRBV3-2	TRBJ2-1	.	TRBD2	TGTGCCAGCAGCCAAGTTAGACTAGCGGGGGAGAATGAGCAGTTCTTC	CASSQVRLAGENEQFF
TRBV7-2	TRBJ1-1	.	TRBD1	TGTGCCAGCAGCTTTGTCGGGACAGTCCAAGAAGCTTTCTTT	CASSFVGTVQEAFF
TRBV29-1	TRBJ2-2	.	.	TGCAGCGTTGGGGCAGGGGTTGTAGCCGGGGAGCTGTTTTTT	CSVGAGVVAGELFF
TRBV5-5	TRBJ2-3	.	TRBD2	TGTGCCAGCCCGCGTCTAGCGGCGCCCACAGATACGCAGTATTTT	CASPRLAAPTDTQYF
TRBV3-1/TRBV3-2	TRBJ1-5	.	TRBD1	TGTGCCAGCAGCCTGACAGGGGGTGCCCCTACCCAGCCCCAGCATTTT	CASSLTGGAPTQPQHF
TRBV21-1	TRBJ2-2	.	.	TGTGCCAGCAGCAAAAAGCGTGGACAGGGCACCGGGGAGCTGTTTTTT	CASSKKRGQGTGELFF
TRBV6-2/TRBV6-3	TRBJ2-1	once	TRBD2	TGTGCCAGCAGCGCTAGCGGGGGAGCCAATGAGCAGTTCTTC	CASSASGGANEQFF
TRBV29-1	TRBJ1-2	.	.	TGCAGCGTTGAAACTCCACCAGGTCCGGGGGGCTACACCTTC	CSVETPPGPGGYTF
TRBV4-3	TRBJ1-6	.	.	TGCGCCAGCAGCCAAGAAGTCGTTGGGGCCACAGGGAATTCACCCCTCCACTTT	CASSQEVVGATGNSPLHF
TRBV6-4	TRBJ1-2	once	TRBD1	TGTGCCAGCAGGCCTATGACAGGGGAGAACTATGGCTACACCTTC	CASRPMTGENYGYTF
TRBV2	TRBJ1-1	.	.	TGTGCCAGCAGTGAAGGAGGAGGTCTGGGGACTGAAGCTTTCTTT	CASSEGGGLGTEAFF
TRBV11-3	TRBJ2-1	.	.	TGTGCCAGCAGCTGGCGGACATCACCTCTATGGGAGCAGTTCTTC	CASSWRTSPLWEQFF
TRBV4-1	TRBJ2-1	.	TRBD1	TGCGCCAGCAGCCAAGAGGCGGAACAGGGGGCCGGTGAGCAGTTCTTC	CASSQEAEQGAGEQFF
TRBV5-1	TRBJ1-1	.	TRBD1	TGCGCCAGCAGGTCCGGGACAGGGTTTTTGAACACTGAAGCTTTCTTT	CASRSGTGFLNTEAFF
TRBV6-1	TRBJ1-1	.	.	TGTGCCAGCAGTGAAACCTATGGGGGCGCGGGAGCTTTCTTT	CASSETYGGAGAFF
TRBV6-5	TRBJ1-3	.	TRBD1	TGTGCCAGCAGCCGGGACAGGGGAGGAAACACCATATATTTT	CASSRDRGGNTIYF
TRBV15	TRBJ2-5	.	TRBD1	TGTGCCACCAGCAGAGCGAGACAGGGGGCCTCGGAGACCCAGTACTTC	CATSRARQGASETQYF
TRBV5-1	TRBJ2-1	once	TRBD1	TGCGCCAGCAGCTCGCCCAGCGCTCCGGGACAGGGGAACAATGAGCAGTTCTTC	CASSSPSAPGQGNNEQFF
TRBV15	TRBJ2-3	.	TRBD1	TGTGCCACCAGCAGTCCTACTCCGGGACAGGGGAGGAGCACAGATACGCAGTATTTT	CATSSPTPGQGRSTDTQYF
TRBV6-5	TRBJ2-3	.	.	TGTGCCAGCAGTAGGTATGCGGCAGATACGCAGTATTTT	CASSRYAADTQYF
TRBV5-1	TRBJ1-6	few	TRBD1	TGCGCCAGCAGCTCGGCGACGACAGGGAGTCCTCCCCTCCACTTT	CASSSATTGSPPLHF
TRBV10-3	TRBJ2-2	.	.	TGTGCCATCAAAAAGGGGCGTCAGGGGCCCGGGGAGCTGTTTTTT	CAIKKGRQGPGELFF
TRBV5-6	TRBJ2-1	.	TRBD2	TGTGCCAGCAGCTTGGGTCCTAGCGGGGTTTTAGTGTCTGAGCAGTTCTTC	CASSLGPSGVLVSEQFF
TRBV11-3	TRBJ2-3	.	.	TGTGCCAGCAGCCCCGGGACTCTCCCCGGCACAGATACGCAGTATTTT	CASSPGTLPGTDTQYF